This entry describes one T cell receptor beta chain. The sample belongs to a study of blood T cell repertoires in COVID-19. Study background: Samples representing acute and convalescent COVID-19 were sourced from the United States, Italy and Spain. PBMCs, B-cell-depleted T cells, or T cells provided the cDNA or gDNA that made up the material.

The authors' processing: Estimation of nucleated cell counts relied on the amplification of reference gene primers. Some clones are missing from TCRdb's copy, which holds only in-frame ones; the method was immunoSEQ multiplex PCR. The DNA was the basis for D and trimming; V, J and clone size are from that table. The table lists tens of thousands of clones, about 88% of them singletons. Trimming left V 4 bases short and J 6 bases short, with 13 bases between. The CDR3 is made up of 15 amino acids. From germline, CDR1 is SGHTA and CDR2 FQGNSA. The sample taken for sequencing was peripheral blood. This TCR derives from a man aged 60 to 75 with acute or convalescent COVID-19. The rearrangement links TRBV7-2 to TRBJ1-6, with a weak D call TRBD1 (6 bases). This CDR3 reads CASSWAGGGNSPLHF. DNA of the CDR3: TGTGCCAGCAGCTGGGCGGGGGGCGGTAATTCACCCCTCCACTTT.